This T cell receptor beta chain was sequenced during a study of T cell responses to AZD1222 COVID-19 vaccine. Data came from immunoSEQ multiplex PCR; TCRdb stores just in-frame clones and leaves some out. The sample lists approximately 110,000 clones, approximately 87% seen once, with roughly 4.3% in the top ten. Trimming cost V 7 bases and J 8 bases, with 14 bases left between them. This CDR3 has 12 amino acids. The source material was peripheral blood, sampled 28 days after the second AZD1222 dose. This sequence originates from an adult who received the AZD1222 COVID-19 vaccine. The rearrangement uses TRBV12-3 or TRBV12-4 and TRBJ1-2; no firm D call. The CDR3 bases are TGTGCCAGCACCCTCGGACGGGCGGGCTACACCTTC. Its protein product is CASTLGRAGYTF.